This entry lists 9 T cell receptor beta chains sequenced from one sample in a study of T cell responses to AZD1222 COVID-19 vaccine. Assay: immunoSEQ multiplex PCR; the TCRdb copy retains only in-frame clones and omits some. This table holds 130,000 to 150,000 clones, about 91% found once. Specimen: peripheral blood, collected on day 0 of AZD1222 vaccination. The receptors derive from an adult in good health.

The rearrangement links TRBV2 to TRBJ2-7; 7 bases line up with TRBD1. J lost 4 bases, V lost 6 bases, and 9 bases had no gene match. The CDR3 is 14 residues long. Germline V gene lookup returns CDR1 SNHLY and CDR2 FYNNEI. In DNA form, the CDR3 reads TGTGCCAGCAGAAATACAGAGGGGGCTTACGAGCAGTACTTC. Translation: CASRNTEGAYEQYF.

The chain links TRBV10-3 to TRBJ2-3; 13 bases map to TRBD2. Trimming at V came to 6 bases and at J to 2 bases, leaving 5 bases not matched to a gene. Germline CDR1 and CDR2: ENHRY and SYGVKD. CDR3 length: 16 amino acids. The CDR3 sequence is CAIRHGLAGDTDTQYF. CDR3 sequence (DNA): TGTGCCATCAGACACGGACTAGCGGGGGACACAGATACGCAGTATTTT.

Regarding this clone: Compared with germline, one end of the junction differs, possibly owing to a read error. The gene calls are TRBV19 and TRBJ1-4, with 8 bases fitting TRBD1. Germline V gene lookup returns CDR1 LNHDA and CDR2 SQIVND (reference sequence). The CDR3 consists of 13 residues. CDR3 DNA: TGTGCCAGTAGTATTCCCGGACAGGGAAAACCGTTTTTT. Protein product: CASSIPGQGKPFF.

The chain recombines TRBV5-1 with TRBJ2-5; 14 bases agree with TRBD2. The V segment lost 7 bases and the J segment 1 base; nucleotides outside the gene matches: 12. The CDR3 has 18 residues. Germline CDR1 SGHRS, CDR2 YFSETQ. CDR3 protein: CASGTGTSGGVPQETQYF. The CDR3 region has the DNA TGCGCCAGCGGGACCGGGACTAGCGGGGGTGTACCCCAAGAGACCCAGTACTTC. Looking up the rest from reference TRBV5-1 and TRBJ2-5 gives the full variable domain: KAGVTQTPRYLIKTRGQQVTLSCSPISGHRSVSWYQQTPGQGLQFLFEYFSETQRNKGNFPGRFSGRQFSNSRSEMNVSTLELGDSALYLCASGTGTSGGVPQETQYFGPGTRLLVL.

The chain combines TRBV5-6 with TRBJ2-2, with 7 bases that match TRBD2. Germline trimming cut 1 base from V and 0 bases from J; bases unmatched to any gene: 3. Per the germline V gene, CDR1 is SGHDT and CDR2 is YYEEEE. The CDR3 contains 16 residues. In nucleotides, the CDR3 is TGTGCCAGCAGCTTGTTCCTAGCGGCGAACACCGGGGAGCTGTTTTTT. This gives the protein CASSLFLAANTGELFF.

About this clone itself: The same CDR3 is also encoded by other DNA sequences in this sample. The V gene is TRBV5-6, the J gene TRBJ2-7, with 8 positions matching TRBD1. The V gene's germline CDR1 is SGHDT and CDR2 YYEEEE. J was trimmed by 3 bases and V by 0 bases; bases with no gene match: 2. The CDR3 totals 14 residues. CDR3 amino acids: CASSLDRGSYEQYF. The CDR3 nucleotides are TGTGCCAGCAGCTTGGACAGGGGGAGCTACGAGCAGTACTTC.

This chain joins TRBV4-1 and TRBJ2-3; the match to TRBD1 covers 11 bases. V lost 0 bases to trimming and J lost 4 bases; unmatched junction nucleotides: 6. The CDR3 has 17 amino acids. CDR1 is MGHRA, CDR2 YSYEKL, per germline. The CDR3 sequence is CASSQDPGQGVADTQYF. CDR3 sequence (DNA): TGCGCCAGCAGCCAAGATCCGGGACAGGGGGTTGCAGATACGCAGTATTTT.

CDR3 nucleotide sequence: TGTGCCAGCACGCGATTAATGAACACTGAAGCTTTCTTT. This gives the protein CASTRLMNTEAFF. This chain links TRBV2 with TRBJ1-1; D remains ambiguous. Germline V lookup: CDR1 SNHLY, CDR2 FYNNEI. This CDR3 contains 13 residues. Deletions cut 7 bases from V and 0 bases from J, with 9 bases between.

The sample holds one count of this clone. This rearrangement joins TRBV6-4 to TRBJ2-2, with 8 bases fitting TRBD1. Trimming removed 5 bases from V and 3 bases from J; junction bases left unmatched: 2. In germline, CDR1 is MRHNA, CDR2 SNTAGT. This CDR3 spans 14 amino acids. CDR3 loop: CASSQGADTGELFF. Here the CDR3 DNA reads TGTGCCAGCAGTCAGGGGGCGGACACCGGGGAGCTGTTTTTT.